Presented here are 15 T cell receptor beta chains from one specimen sequenced in a study of shared clonotypes between healthy human individuals. CD45RO negativity and positive selection for CCR7 defined naive CD8 cells, a population that excluded terminally differentiated effector memory CD45RA+ cells. Assay: immunoSEQ multiplex PCR; the TCRdb copy retains only in-frame clones and omits some. This sample has fewer than 1 million clones; about 96% occur once, and the top ten carry about 0.25%. The sample taken for sequencing was naive CD8+ T cells sorted from blood. These receptors were taken from a man aged 25-45 years in good health.

The chain couples TRBV7-9 to TRBJ1-4, with a possible D match to TRBD1 (6 bases). Germline CDR1 is SEHNR and CDR2 is FQNEAQ (reference sequence). This CDR3 comprises 14 residues. V dropped 3 bases and J dropped 8 bases, with 13 bases sitting between them. CDR3 sequence reads: CASSFWGAEEKLFF. The DNA for the CDR3 is TGTGCCAGCAGCTTCTGGGGGGCCGAAGAAAAACTGTTTTTT.

This rearrangement joins TRBV7-9 to TRBJ2-5, with TRBD2 matching over 10 bases. The CDR3 has 15 amino acids. The ends lost 4 bases at V and 4 bases at J; junction bases unmatched: 6. Germline V CDR1 and CDR2: SEHNR, FQNEAQ (reference sequence). The CDR3 DNA reads as TGTGCCAGCAGCTCCACAATAGCGGGAGGAGAGACCCAGTACTTC. Protein product: CASSSTIAGGETQYF.

The rearrangement uses TRBV10-3 and TRBJ1-3; possibly TRBD1 for D (5 bases). Trimming pared 4 bases from V and 0 bases from J, leaving 10 bases between. Germline V gene sequence: CDR1 ENHRY, CDR2 SYGVKD. The CDR3 contains 15 residues. Written as DNA, the CDR3 is TGTGCCATCAGTGCCTCCAGGGACTCTGGAAACACCATATATTTT. It specifies CAISASRDSGNTIYF.

Note on this clone: At the DNA level, this CDR3 is encoded by other sequences in the same sample as well. The genes are TRBV28 and TRBJ1-2; D remains unclear. Trimming took off 6 bases at V and 1 base at J, with 3 bases between the two ends. The CDR3 is made up of 11 amino acids. Germline V gene lookup returns CDR1 MDHEN and CDR2 SYDVKM. The chain's CDR3 is CASSFNYGYTF. CDR3 sequence (DNA): TGTGCCAGCAGCTTTAACTATGGCTACACCTTC.

This chain joins TRBV15 and TRBJ2-7, with D perhaps assigned TRBD1 or TRBD2 (5 bases each). V lost 5 bases, J lost 3 bases, and 17 bases lay in between. Germline lookup yields CDR1 LNHNV and CDR2 YYDKDF (reference sequence). CDR3 size: 15 residues. The CDR3 loop reads CATSPRGLGVYEQYF. CDR3 nucleotides: TGTGCCACCAGCCCCCGAGGGTTGGGGGTCTACGAGCAGTACTTC.

The rearrangement joins TRBV29-1 to TRBJ2-1; 9 bases fit TRBD2. Germline-derived CDR1 and CDR2 are SQVTM and ANQGSEA. This CDR3 is 14 amino acids long. The ends lost 3 bases at V and 7 bases at J; junction bases unmatched: 7. The CDR3 region has the DNA TGCAGCGTTGATCTTCTAGCGGGACTTAATGAGCAGTTCTTC. Translated, it gives CSVDLLAGLNEQFF.

To note about this clone: The sample contains more than one DNA sequence encoding this CDR3. The CDR3 sequence is CASSLSSSTDTQYF. In DNA, the CDR3 is TGTGCCAGCAGTTTATCTTCTAGCACAGATACGCAGTATTTT. J is TRBJ2-3 and V is TRBV28, with no clear D. From germline, CDR1 is MDHEN and CDR2 SYDVKM. The length of the CDR3 is 14 residues. V was pared by 1 base and J by 0 bases, with 5 bases between.

This clone occurred once. The V and J genes are TRBV4-1 and TRBJ2-1; 8 bases are a match to TRBD1. CDR3 length equals 14 residues. V trimming: 4 bases; J trimming: 6 bases; junction bases outside the gene matches: 5. From germline, CDR1 is MGHRA and CDR2 YSYEKL. The CDR3 reads CASSPGGLGNEQFF. CDR3 nucleotide sequence: TGCGCCAGCAGCCCAGGGGGCTTGGGCAATGAGCAGTTCTTC.

This chain uses TRBV19 with TRBJ2-1, with a possible D match to TRBD1 (5 bases). Germline V gives CDR1 LNHDA, CDR2 SQIVND (reference sequence). This CDR3 has 15 residues. The V and J ends lost 0 bases and 5 bases respectively, with 11 bases between them. CDR3 bases: TGTGCCAGTAGTATAGATCGTCTAGGGGACAATGAGCAGTTCTTC. This encodes CASSIDRLGDNEQFF.

J is TRBJ1-3 and V is TRBV28; D gene ambiguous. Germline-derived CDR1 and CDR2 are MDHEN and SYDVKM. The CDR3 sequence is 15 residues long. V was pared by 6 bases and J by 0 bases, with 12 bases between. The CDR3 sequence: CASSSLPSSGNTIYF. The CDR3 DNA reads as TGTGCCAGCAGCTCGCTCCCAAGCTCTGGAAACACCATATATTTT.

With respect to this clone: Other DNA variants within this sample encode the same CDR3. The V gene is TRBV6-5, the J gene TRBJ2-7, with TRBD2 matching over 9 bases. J lost 0 bases, V lost 2 bases, and 2 bases had no gene match. Germline CDR1 reads MNHEY; CDR2 reads SVGAGI. The CDR3 consists of 15 residues. In nucleotides, the CDR3 is TGTGCCAGCAGTTACGGAGCGGGGGGCTCCTACGAGCAGTACTTC. Protein sequence: CASSYGAGGSYEQYF.

The chain recombines TRBV19 with TRBJ2-7; 8 bases line up with TRBD1. This CDR3 region has 15 residues. Trimming removed 3 bases from V and 5 bases from J; junction bases left unmatched: 9. Germline lookup yields CDR1 LNHDA and CDR2 SQIVND (reference sequence). In nucleotides, the CDR3 is TGTGCCAGTAGTATTTGGGGACAGGCCCGTGACGAGCAGTACTTC. Residues: CASSIWGQARDEQYF.

This sequence joins TRBV5-1 and TRBJ1-1; no clear D. Germline CDR1 SGHRS, CDR2 YFSETQ. V was cut by 2 bases and J by 0 bases, with 8 bases left in between. The CDR3 has 14 amino acids. The CDR3: CASSFGLLNTEAFF. CDR3 nucleotides: TGCGCCAGCAGCTTTGGACTACTGAACACTGAAGCTTTCTTT.

The V call is TRBV6-5, the J call TRBJ2-1; no clear D. This CDR3 comprises 15 residues. V was shortened by 2 bases and J by 2 bases, with 10 bases between the two germline ends. Germline loops: CDR1 MNHEY, CDR2 SVGAGI. The CDR3, as DNA: TGTGCCAGCAGTTACGGGCCGGCGACCTACAATGAGCAGTTCTTC. It codes for CASSYGPATYNEQFF.

This sequence joins TRBV6-5 and TRBJ2-1; TRBD1 aligns across 9 bases. Trimming removed 6 bases from V and 9 bases from J; junction bases left unmatched: 6. The length of the CDR3 is 13 residues. CDR1 is MNHEY, CDR2 SVGAGI, per germline. The CDR3 bases are TGTGCCAGCAGGTCCGGGACAGGGACTGAGCAGTTCTTC. Translated: CASRSGTGTEQFF.